The 15 T cell receptor beta chains presented below share a single source sample, sequenced in a study of blood T cell repertoires in COVID-19. Measured with immunoSEQ multiplex PCR; TCRdb has only the in-frame clones, and not every one. The repertoire includes roughly 260,000 clones, 86% of them detected once, and over 2.5% sits in the top ten. The sequenced sample was PBMCs or T cells enriched from blood (not recorded which). The receptor set was obtained from a woman between 18 and 29 years old who had recovered from COVID-19.

The table lists this clone with a few counts. The V and J genes are TRBV30 and TRBJ2-7, with 10 bases lining up with TRBD2. V dropped 2 bases and J dropped 2; count of bases not matched to a gene: 3. Germline V gives CDR1 GTSNPN, CDR2 SVGIG (reference sequence). The CDR3 totals 14 residues. CDR3 nucleotide sequence: TGTGCCTGGAGTTGGACTAGCGGAGCCTACGAGCAGTACTTC. Its protein is CAWSWTSGAYEQYF.

V is TRBV15 and J is TRBJ1-2; 8 bases are shared with TRBD1. J gave up 6 bases and V 5 bases, and 11 bases lay outside the gene matches. The CDR3 length is 15 residues. Germline V gives CDR1 LNHNV, CDR2 YYDKDF (reference sequence). DNA for the CDR3: TGTGCCACCAGCCGAAGACAGGGGATAGATGATGGCTACACCTTC. This codes for CATSRRQGIDDGYTF. Supplemented by reference TRBV15 and TRBJ1-2, the full variable domain reads DAMVIQNPRYQVTQFGKPVTLSCSQTLNHNVMYWYQQKSSQAPKLLFHYYDKDFNNEADTPDNFQSRRPNTSFCFLDIRSPGLGDTAMYLCATSRRQGIDDGYTFGSGTRLTVV.

The rearrangement joins TRBV15 to TRBJ1-3; D gene unclear. V gave up 0 bases and J gave up 0 bases, with 6 bases separating them. The CDR3 spans 15 residues. In germline, CDR1 is LNHNV, CDR2 YYDKDF (reference sequence). The CDR3 region has the DNA TGTGCCACCAGCAGAGATTCGTACTCTGGAAACACCATATATTTT. Translated, it gives CATSRDSYSGNTIYF.

The chain is built from TRBV27 and TRBJ2-4; 10 bases align to TRBD2. The CDR3 is 19 amino acids. V was pared by 2 bases and J by 0 bases, with 10 bases of the junction left unmatched. From germline, CDR1 is MNHEY and CDR2 SMNVEV (reference sequence). CDR3: CASSLRAGGPLLAKNIQYF. The CDR3 coding sequence is TGTGCCAGCAGTTTACGAGCGGGAGGGCCATTACTAGCCAAAAACATTCAGTACTTC.

This chain joins TRBV5-5 and TRBJ2-7, with 9 nucleotides matching TRBD1. Looked up from germline, CDR1 is SGHKS and CDR2 is YYEKEE (reference sequence). V was pared by 3 bases and J by 5 bases, with 9 bases of the junction left unmatched. The length of the CDR3 is 15 residues. Here the CDR3 DNA reads TGTGCCAGCAGCTCGGAGGGACAGGGTATCCACGAGCAGTACTTC. Its protein is CASSSEGQGIHEQYF.

Only a few counts were recorded for this clone. The gene calls are TRBV5-1 and TRBJ1-1, with 9 bases identical to TRBD1. Germline V gives CDR1 SGHRS, CDR2 YFSETQ. V lost 3 bases, J lost 7 bases, and 7 bases stayed unmatched. The CDR3 is made up of 14 amino acids. The CDR3 nucleotides are TGCGCCAGCAGCTCTACAGGGGGCCGATATGAAGCTTTCTTT. It encodes CASSSTGGRYEAFF.

The J gene is TRBJ2-5, the V gene TRBV13, with TRBD1 matching 8 bases. Germline values: CDR1 PRHDT, CDR2 FYEKMQ (reference sequence). After removal of 4 bases from V and 3 bases from J, the junction contained 7 bases not matched to a gene. The CDR3 runs to 15 residues. The CDR3 reads CASSSRGRLEETQYF. CDR3 coding DNA: TGTGCCAGCAGCTCCAGGGGGCGGTTGGAAGAGACCCAGTACTTC.

The chain links TRBV5-1 to TRBJ2-3, with 7 bases aligning to TRBD2. The CDR3 extends over 16 amino acids. Germline V gene sequence: CDR1 SGHRS, CDR2 YFSETQ. Trimming cost V 0 bases and J 3 bases; bases outside gene matches: 7. The CDR3 region has the DNA TGCGCCAGCAGCTTGGACGGCGGAGCGGGGACAGATACGCAGTATTTT. Protein product: CASSLDGGAGTDTQYF.

This chain joins TRBV5-6 and TRBJ2-7; the D gene is possibly TRBD2 (6 bases). CDR3 length: 17 residues. In germline, CDR1 is SGHDT, CDR2 YYEEEE. The ends were cut back, 2 bases at V and 0 bases at J, with 18 bases in the middle. CDR3 region: CASSLYQGTLLSYEQYF. The CDR3 coding sequence is TGTGCCAGCAGCTTATACCAAGGGACTCTACTCTCCTACGAGCAGTACTTC.

CDR3 loop: CAISQGLGYGYTF. Written as DNA, the CDR3 is TGTGCCATATCCCAGGGGCTGGGCTATGGCTACACCTTC. V gene TRBV11-3 combines with J gene TRBJ1-2; D possibly corresponds to TRBD1 (6 bases). Trimming stripped 10 bases from V and 4 bases from J, with 16 bases between. The CDR3 contains 13 residues. CDR1 and CDR2 from the germline V gene are SGHNT and YENEEA.

The V call is TRBV18, the J call TRBJ1-2; D is ambiguous. The CDR3 has 14 residues. Germline V gene sequence: CDR1 KGHSH, CDR2 LQKENI. The V end was cut by 0 bases, the J end by 8 bases, with 13 bases between. In DNA, the CDR3 is TGTGCCAGCTCACCACCCCAAGTACAGACAGGCTACACCTTC. It codes for CASSPPQVQTGYTF. Filled out from reference TRBV18 and TRBJ1-2, the complete variable domain reads NAGVMQNPRHLVRRRGQEARLRCSPMKGHSHVYWYRQLPEEGLKFMVYLQKENIIDESGMPKERFSAEFPKEGPSILRIQQVVRGDSAAYFCASSPPQVQTGYTFGSGTRLTVV.

This clone was detected once. CDR3 in DNA: TGTGCCAGCAGTCCCCGACTAGCGGGAGGCCGGATGAACAATGAGCAGTTCTTC. It encodes CASSPRLAGGRMNNEQFF. The chain uses TRBV28 and TRBJ2-1; 13 bases agree with TRBD2. Trimming took 5 bases from V and 5 from J; bases not matched to a gene: 12. Looked up from germline, CDR1 is MDHEN and CDR2 is SYDVKM. This CDR3 contains 18 residues. The whole variable domain, filled in from reference TRBV28 and TRBJ2-1, reads DVKVTQSSRYLVKRTGEKVFLECVQDMDHENMFWYRQDPGLGLRLIYFSYDVKMKEKGDIPEGYSVSREKKERFSLILESASTNQTSMYLCASSPRLAGGRMNNEQFFGPGTRLTVL.

Here the CDR3 reads CASREQGGHQPQHF. The CDR3 DNA is TGTGCCAGCAGGGAACAGGGCGGCCATCAGCCCCAGCATTTT. This chain joins TRBV28 and TRBJ1-5; possibly TRBD1 for D (6 bases). V dropped 6 bases and J dropped 5 bases, with 14 bases sitting between them. This CDR3 region has 14 residues. In germline, CDR1 is MDHEN, CDR2 SYDVKM.

The rearrangement uses TRBV19 and TRBJ2-2, with 12 bases that match TRBD2. CDR3 length: 19 amino acids. The germline gives CDR1 LNHDA, CDR2 SQIVND (reference sequence). Trimming removed 4 bases from V and 2 bases from J; junction bases left unmatched: 11. CDR3 amino acids: CASSRMARLAGVNTGELFF. CDR3 in DNA: TGTGCCAGTAGTAGAATGGCTAGACTAGCGGGAGTAAACACCGGGGAGCTGTTTTTT.

The genes are TRBV7-9 and TRBJ1-3; 7 nucleotides agree with TRBD1. From germline, CDR1 is SEHNR and CDR2 FQNEAQ (reference sequence). With 1 base clipped from V and 1 base from J, the junction kept 4 bases outside the gene matches. This CDR3 is 16 amino acids long. The CDR3 sequence is CASSLGQGLSGNTIYF. CDR3 nucleotides: TGTGCCAGCAGCTTAGGACAGGGCCTATCTGGAAACACCATATATTTT. The variable domain in full, completed from reference TRBV7-9 and TRBJ1-3, reads DTGVSQNPRHKITKRGQNVTFRCDPISEHNRLYWYRQTLGQGPEFLTYFQNEAQLEKSRLLSDRFSAERPKGSFSTLEIQRTEQGDSAMYLCASSLGQGLSGNTIYFGEGSWLTVV.